These 31 T cell receptor beta chains originate from one sample sequenced in a study of cytomegalovirus exposure and HLA in healthy donors. It was with 60 Vbeta and 13 Jbeta primers that the PCR ran. The assay was immunoSEQ multiplex PCR, and TCRdb's table has in-frame clones only and misses some. The sample yields 120,000 to 150,000 clones, 75% to 85% seen once. Sequencing was carried out using PBMCs. The receptors here all came from a female donor in good health and CMV-seronegative.

The rearrangement links TRBV27 to TRBJ2-3; D remains ambiguous. The ends were cut back, 3 bases at V and 0 bases at J, with 13 bases in the middle. CDR1 MNHEY and CDR2 SMNVEV come from the germline V gene (reference sequence). The CDR3 totals 16 residues. DNA of the CDR3: TGTGCCAGCAGTTTCTTGGCGGAACACAGCACAGATACGCAGTATTTT. Protein: CASSFLAEHSTDTQYF.

The rearrangement joins TRBV14 to TRBJ2-7, with D possibly TRBD1 on 5 matching bases. CDR1 and CDR2 from the germline V gene are SGHDN and FVKESK. Deletions cut 0 bases from V and 4 bases from J, with 10 bases between. The CDR3 consists of 14 residues. The CDR3 region has the DNA TGTGCCAGCAGCCAAGATGAAGGGGCGTACGAGCAGTACTTC. Amino acid sequence: CASSQDEGAYEQYF.

Only one count was recorded for this clone. The chain has TRBV12-5 and TRBJ1-1, with 8 bases lining up with TRBD1. The CDR3 covers 17 residues. V lost 4 bases to trimming and J lost 0 bases; unmatched junction nucleotides: 10. Germline V gene lookup returns CDR1 LGHNT and CDR2 FRNRAP. The CDR3 nucleotides are TGTGCTAGTGGTTCCCCGACCGGGACAGGCGTGAACACTGAAGCTTTCTTT. Translated, it gives CASGSPTGTGVNTEAFF. The whole variable domain, remainder taken from reference TRBV12-5 and TRBJ1-1, is DARVTQTPRHKVTEMGQEVTMRCQPILGHNTVFWYRQTMMQGLELLAYFRNRAPLDDSGMPKDRFSAEMPDATLATLKIQPSEPRDSAVYFCASGSPTGTGVNTEAFFGQGTRLTVV.

As for this clone: Other DNA sequences in the same sample also yield this CDR3. The chain uses TRBV5-1 and TRBJ1-4, with D possibly being TRBD1 (5 bases). The CDR3 is 14 amino acids. Between the trimmed V and J ends, which lost 4 bases and 8 bases, there was a span of 15 bases. Germline CDR1 is SGHRS and CDR2 is YFSETQ. The CDR3 bases are TGCGCCAGCAGCCCCCGGGGGGGTGACGAAAAACTGTTTTTT. It translates to CASSPRGGDEKLFF.

V gene TRBV9 combines with J gene TRBJ2-1, with a possible D match to TRBD2 (6 bases). The CDR3 covers 16 residues. The germline V and J ends were trimmed by 0 bases and 8 bases, with 18 bases remaining between them. Germline V gene lookup returns CDR1 SGDLS and CDR2 YYNGEE. As DNA, the CDR3 is TGTGCCAGCAGCGTAGAAACGGGCCTAGCGAACGATGAGCAGTTCTTC. Residues: CASSVETGLANDEQFF.

The CDR3 is CASSQEIRENSNQPQHF. Written as DNA, the CDR3 is TGCGCCAGCAGCCAAGAGATTCGGGAAAATAGCAATCAGCCCCAGCATTTT. The chain links TRBV4-3 to TRBJ1-5; D is ambiguous. This CDR3 spans 17 amino acids. Trimming pared 0 bases from V and 0 bases from J, leaving 12 bases between. Germline V CDR1 and CDR2: LGHNA, YSLEER.

The rearrangement joins TRBV6-1 to TRBJ2-7; 8 nucleotides match TRBD2. V shed 10 bases, J shed 0 bases, and the junction held 11 bases outside the gene matches. Germline V gives CDR1 MNHNS, CDR2 SASEGT. This CDR3 contains 15 residues. In DNA form, the CDR3 reads TGTGCCACCTCCGCCCGCGGGGGGAACTCCTACGAGCAGTACTTC. Translation: CATSARGGNSYEQYF.

V gene TRBV30 combines with J gene TRBJ2-5, with D possibly being TRBD2 (6 bases). Germline values: CDR1 GTSNPN, CDR2 SVGIG (reference sequence). Between the trimmed V and J ends, which lost 3 bases and 4 bases, there was a span of 18 bases. The CDR3 runs to 15 residues. The CDR3 protein is CAWSPGGSIGETQYF. The CDR3 nucleotides are TGTGCCTGGAGCCCCGGAGGGAGTATAGGAGAGACCCAGTACTTC.

This clone was detected a few times. The chain uses TRBV11-2 and TRBJ2-5; 8 bases are shared with TRBD2. The junction had 10 bases not matched to a gene; V was cut back by 8 bases and J by 2 bases. This CDR3 has 15 residues. The germline CDR1 and CDR2 sequences are SGHAT and FQNNGV. The CDR3 sequence is CASSFSSGFQETQYF. The CDR3 DNA reads as TGTGCCAGCTCTTTCTCTAGCGGGTTTCAAGAGACCCAGTACTTC.

The gene calls are TRBV4-1 and TRBJ1-5; perhaps TRBD1 as D (5 bases). V gave up 2 bases and J gave up 0 bases, with 29 bases separating them. The CDR3 loop spans 22 amino acids. The germline gives CDR1 MGHRA, CDR2 YSYEKL. The CDR3 region is CASSQPDRASGTVPYSNQPQHF. In nucleotides, the CDR3 is TGCGCCAGCAGCCAACCAGACAGAGCCAGCGGGACCGTTCCATATAGCAATCAGCCCCAGCATTTT.

This clone occurred a few times. The V call is TRBV6-6, the J call TRBJ2-2; a weak D match, TRBD2 (6 bases). The CDR3 extends over 16 amino acids. Trimming removed 6 bases at V and 5 bases at J, with 19 bases between. CDR1 is MNHNY and CDR2 is SVGAGI in the germline V gene (reference sequence). The CDR3 DNA is TGTGCCAGCAGCACTCGGAGGGGTAGGGCAACCGGGGAGCTGTTTTTT. Amino acid sequence: CASSTRRGRATGELFF.

This chain joins TRBV11-3 and TRBJ2-7; 9 positions match TRBD2. After removal of 5 bases from V and 2 bases from J, the junction contained 7 bases not matched to a gene. CDR3 length: 15 amino acids. Germline V gene data show CDR1 as SGHNT and CDR2 as YENEEA. The CDR3 sequence: CASSELLAGTYEQYF. In nucleotides, the CDR3 is TGTGCCAGCAGCGAGCTACTAGCGGGTACCTACGAGCAGTACTTC.

This clone was counted between two and nine times. The CDR3 loop reads CASSLVPGSNTEAFF. For the CDR3, the DNA is TGTGCCAGCAGCTTAGTACCAGGAAGTAACACTGAAGCTTTCTTT. The chain links TRBV7-2 to TRBJ1-1, with D unclear. This CDR3 is 15 amino acids long. Germline assignment: CDR1 SGHTA and CDR2 FQGNSA. Deletions cut 1 base from V and 2 bases from J, with 11 bases between.

V usage is TRBV7-2 and J usage is TRBJ1-5; D unclear. The CDR3 totals 14 residues. Germline CDR1 reads SGHTA; CDR2 reads FQGNSA. V was trimmed by 5 bases and J by 8 bases, leaving 16 bases between them. CDR3 DNA: TGTGCCAGCAGCCTCGGTCCACCTCGTGAGCCCCAGCATTTT. Its translation: CASSLGPPREPQHF. Full variable domain (remainder filled in from reference TRBV7-2 and TRBJ1-5): GAGVSQSPSNKVTEKGKDVELRCDPISGHTALYWYRQSLGQGLEFLIYFQGNSAPDKSGLPSDRFSAERTGGSVSTLTIQRTQQEDSAVYLCASSLGPPREPQHFGDGTRLSIL.

V gene TRBV9 combines with J gene TRBJ1-1; the D gene is possibly TRBD1 (5 bases). Germline CDR1 is SGDLS and CDR2 is YYNGEE. This CDR3 comprises 16 residues. The V end was cut by 0 bases, the J end by 0 bases, with 12 bases between. CDR3 loop: CASSVALQDMNTEAFF. The CDR3 nucleotides read TGTGCCAGCAGCGTAGCTCTACAGGACATGAACACTGAAGCTTTCTTT.

V and J are TRBV10-3 and TRBJ1-2; D is unclear. CDR1 and CDR2 from the germline V gene are ENHRY and SYGVKD. The V end was cut by 11 bases, the J end by 6 bases, with 16 bases between. The CDR3 is 12 residues long. The CDR3 region has the DNA TGTGCCGCCAGACTGAATCCCGATGGCTACACCTTC. As protein: CAARLNPDGYTF.

The genes are TRBV5-1 and TRBJ1-1; TRBD1 matches at 8 bases. J was trimmed by 0 bases and V by 1 base; bases with no gene match: 5. CDR3 size: 16 residues. Germline V lookup: CDR1 SGHRS, CDR2 YFSETQ. CDR3 region: CASSLKGQDLNTEAFF. CDR3 nucleotide sequence: TGCGCCAGCAGCTTGAAGGGACAGGACCTGAACACTGAAGCTTTCTTT.

The J gene is TRBJ2-5, the V gene TRBV10-1; the match to TRBD2 covers 10 bases. Germline lookup yields CDR1 WNHNN and CDR2 SYGVQD (reference sequence). V shed 6 bases and J 4 bases; nucleotides not matched to a gene: 5. The CDR3 contains 14 residues. Here the CDR3 reads CASSLAGAGETQYF. In DNA, the CDR3 is TGCGCCAGCAGCCTAGCGGGAGCCGGAGAGACCCAGTACTTC.

This chain connects TRBV7-2 to TRBJ1-4; D perhaps matches TRBD1 (6 bases). Germline CDR1 is SGHTA and CDR2 is FQGNSA. The V end was cut by 5 bases, the J end by 5 bases, with 15 bases between. This CDR3 has 15 amino acids. The CDR3 DNA is TGTGCCAGCAGCCCACGGGGGGCAGCCAATGAAAAACTGTTTTTT. Translating gives CASSPRGAANEKLFF.

The V call is TRBV7-2, the J call TRBJ2-3; D is ambiguous. There are 12 residues in the CDR3. Germline V CDR1 and CDR2: SGHTA, FQGNSA. V lost 5 bases and J 2 bases, leaving 5 bases between the germline ends. In DNA, the CDR3 is TGTGCCAGCAGCCGAGACACAGATACGCAGTATTTT. This sequence encodes CASSRDTDTQYF.

The CDR3, as DNA: TGTGCCAGCAGCTTGGGCGGGAGGGAGATAGATACGCAGTATTTT. This gives the protein CASSLGGREIDTQYF. The V call is TRBV5-4, the J call TRBJ2-3; 9 nucleotides align to TRBD2. Germline-derived CDR1 and CDR2 are SGHNT and YYREEE (reference sequence). The V segment lost 0 bases and the J segment 5 bases; nucleotides outside the gene matches: 4. This CDR3 has 15 amino acids.

V usage is TRBV6-6 and J usage is TRBJ1-5, with D unclear. Trimming shortened V by 0 bases and J by 6 bases, and 9 bases separated the two germline ends. The germline V gene has CDR1 MNHNY and CDR2 SVGAGI (reference sequence). The CDR3 has 14 residues. The CDR3 here is CASSYSLEGQPQHF. The CDR3 DNA is TGTGCCAGCAGTTACTCGCTGGAGGGTCAGCCCCAGCATTTT.

CDR3 residues: CASSLGTSGITGELFF. CDR3 bases: TGTGCCAGCAGCTTAGGGACTAGCGGGATAACCGGGGAGCTGTTTTTT. This chain links TRBV11-2 with TRBJ2-2; TRBD2 aligns across 12 bases. The CDR3 contains 16 residues. The junction had 2 bases not matched to a gene; V was cut back by 1 base and J by 5 bases. Germline CDR1 reads SGHAT; CDR2 reads FQNNGV. Full variable domain (remainder filled in from reference TRBV11-2 and TRBJ2-2): EAGVAQSPRYKIIEKRQSVAFWCNPISGHATLYWYQQILGQGPKLLIQFQNNGVVDDSQLPKDRFSAERLKGVDSTLKIQPAKLEDSAVYLCASSLGTSGITGELFFGEGSRLTVL.

The chain combines TRBV11-3 with TRBJ1-1; D gene uncertain. V lost 5 bases and J lost 6, with 13 bases in between. Germline V gene lookup returns CDR1 SGHNT and CDR2 YENEEA. This CDR3 is 13 amino acids long. The CDR3 nucleotides read TGTGCCAGCAGCCAAAATACTTTCTCTGAAGCTTTCTTT. The encoded protein is CASSQNTFSEAFF.

The table lists this clone with a few counts. The gene calls are TRBV2 and TRBJ1-6, with D uncertain. CDR1 and CDR2 from the germline V gene are SNHLY and FYNNEI. The CDR3 has 13 amino acids. The V end was cut by 3 bases, the J end by 10 bases, with 10 bases between. CDR3 protein: CASSDRGRSPLHF. For the CDR3, the DNA is TGTGCCAGCAGTGATCGGGGAAGGTCACCCCTCCACTTT.

This clone was observed many times. The chain employs TRBV13 and TRBJ2-3, with TRBD2 as a possible D gene (5 bases). There are 14 residues in the CDR3. V shed 0 bases and J shed 6 bases, with 10 bases lying between them. Germline loops: CDR1 PRHDT, CDR2 FYEKMQ (reference sequence). For the CDR3, the DNA is TGTGCCAGCAGCTTAGGCTCCAGCGGTGATACGCAGTATTTT. It codes for CASSLGSSGDTQYF.

This chain links TRBV9 with TRBJ2-5; no clear D. Germline lookup yields CDR1 SGDLS and CDR2 YYNGEE. This CDR3 is 14 amino acids long. V lost 0 bases and J lost 5, with 11 bases in between. Here the CDR3 DNA reads TGTGCCAGCAGCGTAGGAAATTCACGGGAGACCCAGTACTTC. Its protein product is CASSVGNSRETQYF.

V usage is TRBV30 and J usage is TRBJ2-2; tentatively, D is TRBD2 (5 bases). The CDR3 runs 13 residues. Germline V gene data show CDR1 as GTSNPN and CDR2 as SVGIG (reference sequence). V was cut by 4 bases and J by 4 bases, with 10 bases left in between. The CDR3 DNA reads TGTGCCTGGACCCTCGCGGGCACCGGGGAGCTGTTTTTT. Residues: CAWTLAGTGELFF.

The chain couples TRBV27 to TRBJ1-1; D not resolved. The CDR3 contains 13 residues. Germline V gene lookup returns CDR1 MNHEY and CDR2 SMNVEV (reference sequence). Trimming removed 6 bases at V and 1 base at J, with 9 bases between. CDR3 region: CASRRGGNTEAFF. CDR3 bases: TGTGCCAGCAGACGCGGCGGGAACACTGAAGCTTTCTTT.

The rearrangement links TRBV5-5 to TRBJ2-7, with D tentatively TRBD2 (5 bases). The CDR3 has 13 residues. The V end was cut by 4 bases, the J end by 4 bases, with 12 bases between. Per germline, CDR1 SGHKS and CDR2 YYEKEE (reference sequence). The CDR3, as DNA: TGTGCCAGCAGCCCCCGGGAAAGGTACGAGCAGTACTTC. It codes for CASSPRERYEQYF.

The rearrangement joins TRBV27 to TRBJ2-7; 12 bases are a match to TRBD2. From germline, CDR1 is MNHEY and CDR2 SMNVEV (reference sequence). The V and J ends lost 3 bases and 3 bases, in that order; junction bases with no gene match: 12. CDR3 size: 18 residues. CDR3 protein: CASSFRGGLAGVSYEQYF. The DNA of the CDR3 is TGTGCCAGCAGTTTCCGTGGGGGACTAGCGGGTGTGAGCTACGAGCAGTACTTC.